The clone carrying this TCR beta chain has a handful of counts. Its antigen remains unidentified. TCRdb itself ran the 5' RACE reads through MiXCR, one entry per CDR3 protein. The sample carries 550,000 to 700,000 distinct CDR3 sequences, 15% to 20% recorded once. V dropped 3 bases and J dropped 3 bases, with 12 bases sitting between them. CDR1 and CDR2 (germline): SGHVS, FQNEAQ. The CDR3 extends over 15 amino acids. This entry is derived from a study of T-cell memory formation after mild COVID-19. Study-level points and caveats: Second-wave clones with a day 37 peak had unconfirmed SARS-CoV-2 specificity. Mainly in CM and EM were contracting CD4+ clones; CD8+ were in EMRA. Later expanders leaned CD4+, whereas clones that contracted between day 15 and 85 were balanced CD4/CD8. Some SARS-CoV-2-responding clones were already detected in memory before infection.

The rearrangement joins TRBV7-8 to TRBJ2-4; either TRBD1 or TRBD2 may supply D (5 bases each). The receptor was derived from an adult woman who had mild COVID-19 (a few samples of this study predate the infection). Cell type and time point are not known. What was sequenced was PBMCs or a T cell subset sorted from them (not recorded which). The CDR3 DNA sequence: TGTGCCAGCAGCTTTGGGACCAGGAGCAAAAACATTCAGTACTTC. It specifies CASSFGTRSKNIQYF.